These T cell receptor beta chains were read from a single sample in a study of T cell repertoires in cytomegalovirus infection. TCRdb redid the calling of the reads with MiXCR, one entry per CDR3 protein. The top ten hold roughly 8.7% of the sample, which has roughly 280,000 distinct CDR3 sequences, approximately 13% seen once. Material for sequencing was PBMCs. All receptors come from a human donor in good health (CMV status not recorded). Some clones in this sample may be carry-over from other donors' samples. CDR3s include the opening cysteine and the closing phenylalanine or tryptophan. Each record gives: clone size, V gene, D gene, J gene, CDR3 protein, CDR3 DNA. A D gene is named only where the DNA matches it firmly. Clone size is given for some rows only: seen once, a few or many times, or a class if the clone is expanded.

size: NA
V: TRBV5-1
D: NA
J: TRBJ2-1
CDR3: CASQDQGGTTYNEQFF
DNA: TGCGCCAGCCAGGACCAGGGGGGGACGACCTACAATGAGCAGTTCTTC

size: many
V: TRBV12-5
D: NA
J: TRBJ1-1
CDR3: CASGPTGPTEAFF
DNA: TGTGCTAGTGGCCCGACAGGTCCCACTGAAGCTTTCTTT

size: few
V: TRBV10-3
D: NA
J: TRBJ2-7
CDR3: CAIRDDIYEQYF
DNA: TGTGCCATCAGAGATGATATATACGAGCAGTACTTC

size: NA
V: TRBV2
D: NA
J: TRBJ1-5
CDR3: CASRVAQASNQPQHF
DNA: TGTGCCAGCAGGGTCGCACAGGCAAGCAATCAGCCCCAGCATTTT

size: few
V: TRBV5-5
D: TRBD1
J: TRBJ1-2
CDR3: CASSRRDRVSGYTF
DNA: TGTGCCAGCAGCCGCCGGGACAGGGTCAGTGGCTACACCTTC

size: NA
V: TRBV11-3
D: NA
J: TRBJ1-1
CDR3: CASSSKPNTEAFF
DNA: TGTGCCAGCAGCTCTAAACCGAACACTGAAGCTTTCTTT

size: many
V: TRBV12-3/TRBV12-4
D: TRBD1
J: TRBJ1-6
CDR3: CASSLSNPGQGPYNSPLHF
DNA: TGTGCCAGCAGTTTATCAAATCCGGGACAGGGACCCTATAATTCACCCCTCCACTTT

size: NA
V: TRBV29-1
D: TRBD2
J: TRBJ2-4
CDR3: CSVELTSGSGNIQYF
DNA: TGCAGCGTTGAATTGACTAGCGGGAGCGGCAACATTCAGTACTTC

size: many
V: TRBV6-2/TRBV6-3
D: NA
J: TRBJ1-5
CDR3: CASSSFDILGQPQHF
DNA: TGTGCCAGCAGTTCCTTCGACATTCTCGGTCAGCCCCAGCATTTT

size: many
V: TRBV12-3/TRBV12-4
D: TRBD1
J: TRBJ2-1
CDR3: CASSLRGGRGTEQFF
DNA: TGTGCCAGCAGTTTACGAGGGGGCCGGGGTACTGAGCAGTTCTTC

size: many
V: TRBV7-2
D: NA
J: TRBJ2-1
CDR3: CASKGSSLNEQFF
DNA: TGTGCCAGCAAGGGCAGCTCTCTCAATGAGCAGTTCTTC

size: many
V: TRBV28
D: TRBD2
J: TRBJ2-7
CDR3: CASTPGLAGGTYEQYF
DNA: TGTGCCAGCACTCCGGGACTAGCGGGAGGGACCTACGAGCAGTACTTC

size: NA
V: TRBV20-1
D: NA
J: TRBJ2-7
CDR3: CSARERGGEQYF
DNA: TGCAGTGCTAGAGAACGGGGAGGCGAGCAGTACTTC

size: many
V: TRBV7-9
D: TRBD1
J: TRBJ2-1
CDR3: CASSRDRGHEQFF
DNA: TGTGCCAGCAGCCGGGACAGGGGGCATGAGCAGTTCTTC

size: few
V: TRBV5-1
D: NA
J: TRBJ2-1
CDR3: CASQRTSSSYNEQFF
DNA: TGCGCCAGCCAAAGGACGTCAAGCTCCTACAATGAGCAGTTCTTC

size: NA
V: TRBV20-1
D: TRBD1
J: TRBJ1-1
CDR3: CSARFPGQGDTEAFF
DNA: TGCAGTGCTAGATTTCCGGGACAGGGAGACACTGAAGCTTTCTTT

size: few
V: TRBV4-2
D: TRBD1
J: TRBJ2-1
CDR3: CASSHPLGDRGHYEQFF
DNA: TGTGCCAGCAGCCATCCCCTGGGGGACAGGGGGCACTATGAGCAGTTCTTC

size: NA
V: TRBV5-5
D: NA
J: TRBJ1-1
CDR3: CASSLASWGTEAFF
DNA: TGTGCCAGCAGCTTGGCCAGTTGGGGCACTGAAGCTTTCTTT

size: NA
V: TRBV18
D: NA
J: TRBJ2-3
CDR3: CASSNRDGRDTQYF
DNA: TGTGCCAGCTCAAACCGGGACGGCAGAGATACGCAGTATTTT